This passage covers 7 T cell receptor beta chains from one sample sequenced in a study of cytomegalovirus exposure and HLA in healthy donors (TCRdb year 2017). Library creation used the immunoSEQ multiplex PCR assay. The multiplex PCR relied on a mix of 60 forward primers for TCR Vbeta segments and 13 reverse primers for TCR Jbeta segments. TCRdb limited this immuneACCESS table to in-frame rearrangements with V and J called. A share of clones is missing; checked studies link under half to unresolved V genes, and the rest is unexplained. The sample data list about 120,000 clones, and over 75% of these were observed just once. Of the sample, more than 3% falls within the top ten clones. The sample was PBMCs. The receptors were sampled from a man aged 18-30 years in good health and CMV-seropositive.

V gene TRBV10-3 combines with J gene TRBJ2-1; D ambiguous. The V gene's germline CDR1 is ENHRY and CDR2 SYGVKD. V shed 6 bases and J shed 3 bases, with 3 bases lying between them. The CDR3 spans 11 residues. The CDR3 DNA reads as TGTGCCATCAGCGTCTACAATGAGCAGTTCTTC. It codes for CAISVYNEQFF.

In DNA form, the CDR3 reads TGTGCCAGCAGTCCCGGGACAGGTGTATACAATGAGCAGTTCTTC. Translated, it gives CASSPGTGVYNEQFF. The chain carries TRBV5-5 and TRBJ2-1; 8 nucleotides agree with TRBD1. Germline V gene data show CDR1 as SGHKS and CDR2 as YYEKEE (reference sequence). V lost 5 bases to trimming and J lost 4 bases; unmatched junction nucleotides: 8. CDR3 length equals 15 residues.

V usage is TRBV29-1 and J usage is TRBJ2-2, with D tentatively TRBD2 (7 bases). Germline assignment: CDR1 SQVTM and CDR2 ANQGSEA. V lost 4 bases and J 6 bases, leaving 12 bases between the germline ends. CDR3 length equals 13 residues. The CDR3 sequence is CSVVQGGAGELFF. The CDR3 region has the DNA TGCAGCGTTGTACAGGGAGGGGCCGGGGAGCTGTTTTTT.

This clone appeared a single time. The CDR3 loop is CASSIFRGLRVHEQFF. Here the CDR3 DNA reads TGTGCCAGTAGTATTTTCAGGGGTCTTAGGGTGCATGAGCAGTTCTTC. The chain couples TRBV19 to TRBJ2-1, with D possibly matching TRBD1 (6 bases). V lost 3 bases, J lost 8 bases, and 20 bases lay in between. From germline, CDR1 is LNHDA and CDR2 SQIVND (reference sequence). CDR3 length equals 16 residues.

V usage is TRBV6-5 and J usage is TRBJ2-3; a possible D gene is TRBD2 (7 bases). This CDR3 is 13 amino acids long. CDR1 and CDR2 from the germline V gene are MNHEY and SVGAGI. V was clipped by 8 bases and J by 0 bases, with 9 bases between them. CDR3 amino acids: CASRGASTDTQYF. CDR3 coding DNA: TGTGCCAGCCGGGGGGCGAGCACAGATACGCAGTATTTT.

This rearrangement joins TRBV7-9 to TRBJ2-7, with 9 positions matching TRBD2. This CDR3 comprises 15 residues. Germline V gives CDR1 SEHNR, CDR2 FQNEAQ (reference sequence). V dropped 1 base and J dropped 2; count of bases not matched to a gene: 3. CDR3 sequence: CASSLGLADTYEQYF. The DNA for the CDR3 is TGTGCCAGCAGCTTAGGACTAGCGGATACCTACGAGCAGTACTTC.

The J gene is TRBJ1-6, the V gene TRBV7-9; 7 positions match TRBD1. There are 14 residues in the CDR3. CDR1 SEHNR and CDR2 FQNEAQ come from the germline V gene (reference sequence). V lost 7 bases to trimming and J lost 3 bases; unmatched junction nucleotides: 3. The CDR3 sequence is CASNNRGYNSPLHF. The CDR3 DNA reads TGTGCCAGCAACAACAGGGGCTATAATTCACCCCTCCACTTT.